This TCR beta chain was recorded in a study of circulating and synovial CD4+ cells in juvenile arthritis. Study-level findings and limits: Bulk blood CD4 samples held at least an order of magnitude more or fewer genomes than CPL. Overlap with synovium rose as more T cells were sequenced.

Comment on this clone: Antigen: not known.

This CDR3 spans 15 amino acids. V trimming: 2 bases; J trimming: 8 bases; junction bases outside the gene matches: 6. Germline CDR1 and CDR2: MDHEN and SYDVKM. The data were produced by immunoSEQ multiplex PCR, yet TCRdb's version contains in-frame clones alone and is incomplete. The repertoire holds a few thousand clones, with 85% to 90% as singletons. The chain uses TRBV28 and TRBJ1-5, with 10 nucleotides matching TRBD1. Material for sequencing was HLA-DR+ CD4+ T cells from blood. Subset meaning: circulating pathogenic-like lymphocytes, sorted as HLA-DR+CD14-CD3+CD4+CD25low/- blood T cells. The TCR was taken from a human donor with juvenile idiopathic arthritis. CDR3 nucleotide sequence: TGTGCCAGCAGTTTAGGGACAGGGGCGGTGGAGCCCCAGCATTTT. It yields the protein CASSLGTGAVEPQHF.